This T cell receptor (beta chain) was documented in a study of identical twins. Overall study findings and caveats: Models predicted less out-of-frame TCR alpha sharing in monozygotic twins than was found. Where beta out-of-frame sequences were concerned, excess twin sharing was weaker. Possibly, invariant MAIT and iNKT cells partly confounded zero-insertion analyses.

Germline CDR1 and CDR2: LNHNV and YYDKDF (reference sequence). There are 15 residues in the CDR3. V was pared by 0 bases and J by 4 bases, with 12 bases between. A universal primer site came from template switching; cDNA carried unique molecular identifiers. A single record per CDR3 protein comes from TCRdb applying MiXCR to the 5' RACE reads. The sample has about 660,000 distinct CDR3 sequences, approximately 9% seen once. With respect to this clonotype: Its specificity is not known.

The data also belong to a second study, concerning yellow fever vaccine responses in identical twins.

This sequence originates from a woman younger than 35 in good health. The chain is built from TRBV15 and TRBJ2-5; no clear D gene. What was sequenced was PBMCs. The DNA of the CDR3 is TGTGCCACCAGCAGAGATCGGATCATGGCAGAGACCCAGTACTTC. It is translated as CATSRDRIMAETQYF. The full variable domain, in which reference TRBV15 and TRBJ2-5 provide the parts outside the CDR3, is DAMVIQNPRYQVTQFGKPVTLSCSQTLNHNVMYWYQQKSSQAPKLLFHYYDKDFNNEADTPDNFQSRRPNTSFCFLDIRSPGLGDTAMYLCATSRDRIMAETQYFGPGTRLLVL.